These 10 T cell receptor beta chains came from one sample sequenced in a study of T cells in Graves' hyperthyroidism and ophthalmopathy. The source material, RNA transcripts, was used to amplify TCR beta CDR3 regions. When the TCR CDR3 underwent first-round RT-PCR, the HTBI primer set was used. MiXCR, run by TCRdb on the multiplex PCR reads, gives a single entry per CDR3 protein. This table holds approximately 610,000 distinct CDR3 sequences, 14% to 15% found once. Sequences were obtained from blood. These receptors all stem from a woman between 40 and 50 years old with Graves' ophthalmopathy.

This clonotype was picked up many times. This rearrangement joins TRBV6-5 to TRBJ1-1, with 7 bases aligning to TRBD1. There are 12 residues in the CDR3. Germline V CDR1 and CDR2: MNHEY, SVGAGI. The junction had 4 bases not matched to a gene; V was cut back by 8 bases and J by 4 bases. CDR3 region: CASQSGGTEAFF. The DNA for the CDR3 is TGTGCCAGCCAATCAGGGGGCACTGAAGCTTTCTTT.

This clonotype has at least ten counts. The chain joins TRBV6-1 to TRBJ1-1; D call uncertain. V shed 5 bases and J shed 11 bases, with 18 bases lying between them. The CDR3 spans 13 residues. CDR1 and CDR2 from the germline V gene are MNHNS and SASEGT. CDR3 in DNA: TGTGCCAGCAGTCCGTCGAGGGTTGAAGCGGCTTTCTTT. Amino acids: CASSPSRVEAAFF.

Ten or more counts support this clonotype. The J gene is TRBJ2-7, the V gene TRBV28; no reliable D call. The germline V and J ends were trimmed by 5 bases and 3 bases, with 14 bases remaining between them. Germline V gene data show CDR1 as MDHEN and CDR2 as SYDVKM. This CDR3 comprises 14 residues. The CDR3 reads CASSRLGVGYEQYF. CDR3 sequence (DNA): TGTGCCAGCAGTCGCTTGGGTGTTGGCTACGAGCAGTACTTC.

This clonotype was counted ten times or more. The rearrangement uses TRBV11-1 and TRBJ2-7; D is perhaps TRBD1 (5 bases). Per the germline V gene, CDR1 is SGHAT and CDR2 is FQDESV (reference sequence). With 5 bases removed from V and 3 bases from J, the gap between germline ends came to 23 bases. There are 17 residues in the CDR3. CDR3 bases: TGTGCCAGCAGCCCCCGAGTTGGCCAGCCACAGGACTACGAGCAGTACTTC. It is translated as CASSPRVGQPQDYEQYF.

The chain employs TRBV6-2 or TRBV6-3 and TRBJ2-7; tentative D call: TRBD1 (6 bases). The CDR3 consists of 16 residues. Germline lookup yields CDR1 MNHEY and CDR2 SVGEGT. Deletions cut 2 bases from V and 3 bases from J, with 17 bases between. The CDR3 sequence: CASSYARGTPHYEQYF. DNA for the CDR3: TGTGCCAGCAGTTACGCGAGGGGGACACCACACTACGAGCAGTACTTC.

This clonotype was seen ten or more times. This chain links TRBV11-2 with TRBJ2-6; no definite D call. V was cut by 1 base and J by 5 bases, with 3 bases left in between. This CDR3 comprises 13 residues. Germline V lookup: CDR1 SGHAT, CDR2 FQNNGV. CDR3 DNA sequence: TGTGCCAGCAGCTTAGTCTGGGCCAACGTCCTGACTTTC. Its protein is CASSLVWANVLTF.

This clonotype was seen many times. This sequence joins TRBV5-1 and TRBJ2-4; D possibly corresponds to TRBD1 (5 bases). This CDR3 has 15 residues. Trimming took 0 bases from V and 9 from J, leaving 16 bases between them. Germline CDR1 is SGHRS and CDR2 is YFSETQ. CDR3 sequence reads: CASSLVWTPDGIQYF. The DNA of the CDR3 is TGCGCCAGCAGCTTGGTATGGACACCGGACGGCATTCAGTACTTC.

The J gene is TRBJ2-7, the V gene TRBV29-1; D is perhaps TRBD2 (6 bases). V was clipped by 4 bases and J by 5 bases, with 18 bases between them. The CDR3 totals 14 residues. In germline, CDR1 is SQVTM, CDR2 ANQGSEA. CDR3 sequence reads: CSVATLSEGNEQYF. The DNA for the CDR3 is TGCAGCGTTGCGACACTGTCGGAGGGAAACGAGCAGTACTTC.

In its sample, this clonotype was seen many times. For the CDR3, the DNA is TGTGCCATCAGTGATCTCCCTACGGTCCCAACTACTTATGGCTACACCTTC. Residues: CAISDLPTVPTTYGYTF. The chain links TRBV10-3 to TRBJ1-2, with D uncertain. In germline, CDR1 is ENHRY, CDR2 SYGVKD. Trimming took 3 bases from V and 5 from J, leaving 22 bases between them. This CDR3 region has 17 residues.

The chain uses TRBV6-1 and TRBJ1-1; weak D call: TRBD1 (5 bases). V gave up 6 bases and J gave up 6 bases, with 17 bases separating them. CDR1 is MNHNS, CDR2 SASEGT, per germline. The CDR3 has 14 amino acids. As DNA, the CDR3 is TGTGCCAGCAGGGAGTCGGGGGAGGTTGCTGAAGCTTTCTTT. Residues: CASRESGEVAEAFF.